One and the same sample provided the 14 T cell receptor beta chains below, sequenced in a study of T cell responses to AZD1222 COVID-19 vaccine. Here immunoSEQ multiplex PCR was the method, and the copy in TCRdb shows in-frame clones only, minus some. There are approximately 89,000 clones in the sample; 90% occur only once, and roughly 5% lies in the top ten. Sequenced material: peripheral blood, taken 28 days after the second AZD1222 dose. Receptor source: an adult who received the AZD1222 COVID-19 vaccine.

Concerning this clone itself: One end of the junction is discordant with germline, which a read error may explain. The chain joins TRBV3-1 (or the pseudogene TRBV3-2) to TRBJ1-5, with a weak D call TRBD1 (5 bases). The CDR3 loop spans 14 amino acids. CDR1 and CDR2 (germline): LGHDT, YNNKEL (reference sequence). CDR3 residues: CASSQGPSNQPQHF. The CDR3, as DNA: TGTGCCAGTAGCCAGGGTCCAAGTAATCAGCCCCAGCATTTT.

The gene calls are TRBV11-2 and TRBJ1-4; D not resolved. Trimming removed 5 bases at V and 4 bases at J, with 5 bases between. Germline lookup yields CDR1 SGHAT and CDR2 FQNNGV. CDR3 length: 12 amino acids. The CDR3 nucleotides are TGTGCCAGCAGCCGGGGTAATGAAAAACTGTTTTTT. It encodes CASSRGNEKLFF.

The V gene is TRBV18, the J gene TRBJ1-1; maybe TRBD1 (5 bases). Trimming cost V 8 bases and J 3 bases, with 13 bases left between them. CDR3 length: 13 amino acids. CDR1 is KGHSH, CDR2 LQKENI, per germline. The CDR3 DNA sequence: TGTGCCAGCACCGACAGCGTTGACACTGAAGCTTTCTTT. Translation gives CASTDSVDTEAFF.

The V gene is TRBV6-5, the J gene TRBJ1-2; D is possibly TRBD1 (5 bases). The length of the CDR3 is 13 residues. Trimming stripped 5 bases from V and 5 bases from J, with 12 bases between. In germline, CDR1 is MNHEY, CDR2 SVGAGI. The CDR3 nucleotides are TGTGCCAGCAGTAATACCGGGGGTTATGGCTACACCTTC. Its protein is CASSNTGGYGYTF.

This clone was recorded only once. The chain joins TRBV7-2 to TRBJ2-7; 8 nucleotides line up with TRBD1. This CDR3 is built from 15 residues. Germline assignment: CDR1 SGHTA and CDR2 FQGNSA. V was pared by 5 bases and J by 1 base, with 7 bases of the junction left unmatched. CDR3 DNA: TGTGCCAGCAGCCCGGGACAGGCGACATCCTACGAGCAGTACTTC. As protein: CASSPGQATSYEQYF.

V and J are TRBV6-5 and TRBJ2-7; 8 bases agree with TRBD1. The CDR3 is 16 residues long. Trimming removed 0 bases from V and 2 bases from J; junction bases left unmatched: 6. Germline CDR1 MNHEY, CDR2 SVGAGI. The CDR3 is CASSYSSGQVTYEQYF. CDR3 bases: TGTGCCAGCAGTTACTCGTCGGGACAGGTAACCTACGAGCAGTACTTC.

The chain carries TRBV7-9 and TRBJ2-5; D call uncertain. There are 12 residues in the CDR3. Trimming took off 2 bases at V and 5 bases at J, with 6 bases between the two ends. Germline values: CDR1 SEHNR, CDR2 FQNEAQ (reference sequence). CDR3 DNA sequence: TGTGCCAGCAGCTTAACCCCCGAGACCCAGTACTTC. Translating gives CASSLTPETQYF.

The chain recombines TRBV2 with TRBJ1-2, with D possibly being TRBD1 (5 bases). Germline V lookup: CDR1 SNHLY, CDR2 FYNNEI. CDR3 length: 13 residues. Trimming took off 2 bases at V and 6 bases at J, with 10 bases between the two ends. CDR3 in amino acids: CASSEQAGNGYTF. The CDR3 DNA reads as TGTGCCAGCAGTGAACAGGCAGGGAATGGCTACACCTTC.

The rearrangement links TRBV28 to TRBJ2-1; D remains unclear. Per the germline V gene, CDR1 is MDHEN and CDR2 is SYDVKM. The CDR3 is 15 residues long. With 1 base removed from V and 8 bases from J, the gap between germline ends came to 15 bases. CDR3 nucleotides: TGTGCCAGCAGTTTATCCCCCGGACCTCCATATGAGCAGTTCTTC. Its translation is CASSLSPGPPYEQFF.

The chain links TRBV10-1 to TRBJ1-5, with unresolved D. CDR1 and CDR2 from the germline V gene are WNHNN and SYGVQD (reference sequence). There are 13 residues in the CDR3. Between the trimmed V and J ends, which lost 6 bases and 4 bases, there was a span of 10 bases. The CDR3 DNA sequence: TGCGCCAGCAGAAAGGTAATGAATCAGCCCCAGCATTTT. This translates into CASRKVMNQPQHF.

The chain joins TRBV30 to TRBJ1-1; D gene uncertain. Trimming pared 3 bases from V and 0 bases from J, leaving 5 bases between. There are 12 residues in the CDR3. CDR1 GTSNPN and CDR2 SVGIG come from the germline V gene (reference sequence). The CDR3 DNA sequence: TGTGCCTGGAGCCCAGTGAACACTGAAGCTTTCTTT. Amino acids: CAWSPVNTEAFF.

The V call is TRBV24-1, the J call TRBJ1-5; D is unresolved. V lost 6 bases to trimming and J lost 6 bases, with 14 bases between them. This CDR3 spans 14 amino acids. Germline V gene sequence: CDR1 KGHDR, CDR2 SFDVKD. CDR3 DNA: TGTGCCACCAGTTCCCGGTCTCTTCCTCAGCCCCAGCATTTT. Residues: CATSSRSLPQPQHF.

The chain uses TRBV4-3 and TRBJ1-2, with 7 bases that match TRBD1. The germline CDR1 and CDR2 sequences are LGHNA and YSLEER. There are 15 residues in the CDR3. Trimming at V came to 4 bases and at J to 8 bases, leaving 13 bases not matched to a gene. CDR3 DNA: TGCGCCAGCAGCCCGGGGACAGCAGCAGCTCGGGGCTACACCTTC. It yields the protein CASSPGTAAARGYTF.

J is TRBJ2-3 and V is TRBV7-8; tentatively, D is TRBD1 (5 bases). From germline, CDR1 is SGHVS and CDR2 FQNEAQ. The CDR3 has 16 residues. V lost 3 bases and J lost 1, with 14 bases in between. CDR3 sequence reads: CASSFGQGIGTDTQYF. As DNA, the CDR3 is TGTGCCAGCAGCTTTGGGCAGGGAATCGGCACAGATACGCAGTATTTT.